This TCR beta chain was found in a study of identical twins. There were only healthy Caucasians among the donors. TCRdb reanalysed the 5' RACE reads using MiXCR and keeps one entry per CDR3 protein. This sample has 700,000 or so distinct CDR3 sequences; 8.6% occur once, and the top ten carry 0.75% to 1%. In its sample, this clonotype was seen a few times. V lost 1 base and J 2 bases, leaving 18 bases between the germline ends. This CDR3 has 18 residues. The germline V gene encodes CDR1 SGHVS and CDR2 FQNEAQ. These sequences were also reported in another study, on yellow fever vaccine responses in identical twins.

The sample taken for sequencing was PBMCs. The J gene is TRBJ2-1, the V gene TRBV7-8; D possibly matches TRBD1 or TRBD2 (5 bases each). The TCR comes from a woman aged 18-29 years in good health. CDR3 DNA sequence: TGTGCCAGCAGCTTAGGGGGTGGTGGTCTGGGGGCCTACAATGAGCAGTTCTTC. Translated: CASSLGGGGLGAYNEQFF. Complete variable domain (other parts from reference TRBV7-8 and TRBJ2-1): GAGVSQSPRYKVAKRGQDVALRCDPISGHVSLFWYQQALGQGPEFLTYFQNEAQLDKSGLPSDRFFAERPEGSVSTLKIQRTQQEDSAVYLCASSLGGGGLGAYNEQFFGPGTRLTVL.